This section outlines one T cell receptor (beta chain) sequence together with its context. Its target is unknown. The PCR was carried out with 60 Vbeta primers and 13 Jbeta primers. Profiling relied on immunoSEQ multiplex PCR, and the TCRdb table lists in-frame clones only, not all of them. In total, the table holds around 100,000 clones. The entry originates in a study of cytomegalovirus exposure and HLA in healthy donors. Study at large: About 85 million unique TCRs from HLA-typed donors were held in an early release of data.

From germline, CDR1 is GTSNPN and CDR2 SVGIG (reference sequence). The CDR3 length is 15 residues. V gave up 2 bases and J gave up 8 bases; unmatched junction bases: 9. General study results and limits: Earlier analysis yielded a pattern in which most TCR beta V segments were productive about 87% or about 30% of the time.

This receptor was taken from a woman in her thirties in good health and CMV-seronegative. The sequencing sample was made of PBMCs. V is TRBV30 and J is TRBJ1-6; 7 nucleotides align to TRBD1. This CDR3 is CAWSPTSRGYSPLHF. The CDR3 DNA reads TGTGCCTGGAGTCCCACAAGCAGGGGGTATTCACCCCTCCACTTT.